The 10 T cell receptor beta chains listed next were all sequenced from one sample in a study of cytomegalovirus exposure and HLA in healthy donors. Data came from immunoSEQ multiplex PCR; TCRdb stores just in-frame clones and leaves some out. Of some 120,000 clones listed, 90% to 97% are singletons. Specimen: PBMCs. The origin of the receptors is a man aged 18 to 30 in good health and CMV-seronegative.

The chain joins TRBV6-6 to TRBJ2-7, with D possibly TRBD1 on 5 matching bases. Trimming took off 1 base at V and 2 bases at J, with 9 bases between the two ends. The CDR3 runs to 14 residues. The germline V gene has CDR1 MNHNY and CDR2 SVGAGI (reference sequence). The DNA of the CDR3 is TGTGCCAGCAGTTACTTAGGGGATCCCTACGAGCAGTACTTC. Its protein is CASSYLGDPYEQYF.

This chain connects TRBV6-1 to TRBJ2-2, with a possible D match to TRBD1 (6 bases). The germline CDR1 and CDR2 sequences are MNHNS and SASEGT. Trimming cost V 4 bases and J 0 bases, with 12 bases left between them. CDR3 length equals 16 residues. The CDR3 region is CASSVNNRANTGELFF. In nucleotides, the CDR3 is TGTGCCAGCAGTGTAAATAACAGGGCGAACACCGGGGAGCTGTTTTTT.

The chain recombines TRBV5-8 with TRBJ1-2; D perhaps matches TRBD1 (6 bases). V was trimmed by 0 bases and J by 6 bases, leaving 9 bases between them. The germline gives CDR1 SGHTS, CDR2 YDEGEE. The CDR3 length is 13 residues. The DNA of the CDR3 is TGTGCCAGCAGCTTGGGTAACAGGGATGGCTACACCTTC. This codes for CASSLGNRDGYTF.

The CDR3 spells CASSEILGRGQPQHF. DNA of the CDR3: TGTGCCAGCAGTGAAATCTTGGGGAGGGGTCAGCCCCAGCATTTT. The chain joins TRBV2 to TRBJ1-5; a weak D match, TRBD1 (5 bases). CDR3 length: 15 amino acids. Trimming pared 2 bases from V and 6 bases from J, leaving 14 bases between. The germline CDR1 and CDR2 sequences are SNHLY and FYNNEI.

This rearrangement joins TRBV4-2 to TRBJ2-7, with a tentative D call TRBD1 (5 bases). Germline V gene sequence: CDR1 LGHNA, CDR2 YNFKEQ. The V end lost 3 bases, the J end lost 4 bases, and 31 bases lay between the germline ends. The length of the CDR3 is 20 residues. The CDR3 is CASSQGQRGSWAPFAYEQYF. CDR3 nucleotides: TGTGCCAGCAGCCAGGGGCAAAGAGGCAGTTGGGCCCCATTCGCTTACGAGCAGTACTTC.

The chain combines TRBV5-1 with TRBJ2-7, with 7 nucleotides matching TRBD2. Germline CDR1 SGHRS, CDR2 YFSETQ. The CDR3 runs to 16 residues. Trimming removed 0 bases from V and 2 bases from J; junction bases left unmatched: 8. As DNA, the CDR3 is TGCGCCAGCAGCTTGGTGTCGCTAGCGGCCGCCTACGAGCAGTACTTC. This encodes CASSLVSLAAAYEQYF. The complete variable domain, with remaining parts taken from reference TRBV5-1 and TRBJ2-7, reads KAGVTQTPRYLIKTRGQQVTLSCSPISGHRSVSWYQQTPGQGLQFLFEYFSETQRNKGNFPGRFSGRQFSNSRSEMNVSTLELGDSALYLCASSLVSLAAAYEQYFGPGTRLTVT.

The chain couples TRBV9 to TRBJ1-4; no reliable D call. The CDR3 consists of 14 residues. V was trimmed by 0 bases and J by 4 bases, leaving 7 bases between them. Germline V gives CDR1 SGDLS, CDR2 YYNGEE. The CDR3 nucleotides are TGTGCCAGCAGCGTAGGAGGATATAATGAAAAACTGTTTTTT. Translation gives CASSVGGYNEKLFF.

The V gene is TRBV21-1, the J gene TRBJ2-1; the table names TRBD2, a call not compared with the DNA. TRBV21-1 is a known pseudogene. The CDR3 covers 18 residues. CDR3 DNA sequence: TGTGCCAGCAGCAAAGGCTTCGGGGGATCTAGCGGGAACAATGAGCAGTTCTTC. Translated: CASSKGFGGSSGNNEQFF.

This clone has only one observation. J is TRBJ1-1 and V is TRBV29-1; D unclear. CDR3 length: 11 residues. V was clipped by 5 bases and J by 2 bases, with 6 bases between them. CDR1 and CDR2 from the germline V gene are SQVTM and ANQGSEA. In DNA form, the CDR3 reads TGCAGCGTTACAGCCAACACTGAAGCTTTCTTT. Protein product: CSVTANTEAFF.

This chain links TRBV30 with TRBJ2-3; D ambiguous. The CDR3 has 13 residues. Trimming stripped 8 bases from V and 1 base from J, with 13 bases between. CDR1 and CDR2 (germline): GTSNPN, SVGIG (reference sequence). The CDR3 loop reads CAESPTGTDTQYF. The CDR3 nucleotides are TGTGCCGAATCCCCCACGGGCACAGATACGCAGTATTTT. The complete variable domain, with remaining parts taken from reference TRBV30 and TRBJ2-3, reads SQTIHQWPATLVQPVGSPLSLECTVEGTSNPNLYWYRQAAGRGLQLLFYSVGIGQISSEVPQNLSASRPQDRQFILSSKKLLLSDSGFYLCAESPTGTDTQYFGPGTRLTVL.